A single sample gave rise to the 9 T cell receptor beta chains below, sequenced in a study of blood T cell repertoires in COVID-19. Sequenced by immunoSEQ multiplex PCR; TCRdb stores in-frame clones only, minus some. Of approximately 13,000 clones in the sample, 70% to 90% were seen once. The sequenced sample was peripheral blood. The receptors were gathered from a man aged 40-49 years with active or convalescent COVID-19.

This clone was counted only a few times. This chain connects TRBV28 to TRBJ2-3; 7 nucleotides match TRBD1. The CDR3 is made up of 16 amino acids. With V trimmed by 5 bases and J by 2 bases, 10 bases remained unmatched. The germline gives CDR1 MDHEN, CDR2 SYDVKM. CDR3 sequence: CASSRTQGWHTDTQYF. CDR3 in DNA: TGTGCCAGCAGTAGAACACAGGGGTGGCACACAGATACGCAGTATTTT.

The rearrangement joins TRBV5-8 to TRBJ1-2, with 7 bases fitting TRBD1. Germline CDR1 SGHTS, CDR2 YDEGEE. The junction had 10 bases not matched to a gene; V was cut back by 1 base and J by 7 bases. This CDR3 spans 15 amino acids. The CDR3 nucleotides read TGTGCCAGCAGCTTGCCCCGGGACAGTTCTTTTGGCTACACCTTC. Translated: CASSLPRDSSFGYTF. The full variable domain, its missing parts supplied by reference TRBV5-8 and TRBJ1-2, is EAGVTQSPTHLIKTRGQQATLRCSPISGHTSVYWYQQALGLGLQFLLWYDEGEERNRGNFPPRFSGRQFPNYSSELNVNALELEDSALYLCASSLPRDSSFGYTFGSGTRLTVV.

This chain joins TRBV19 and TRBJ2-3; a possible D gene is TRBD2 (6 bases). CDR1 is LNHDA and CDR2 is SQIVND in the germline V gene (reference sequence). V lost 9 bases and J lost 0, with 13 bases in between. CDR3 length equals 14 residues. CDR3 region: CASRGVGSTDTQYF. In nucleotides, the CDR3 is TGTGCCAGCCGCGGGGTTGGCAGCACAGATACGCAGTATTTT.

The chain links TRBV5-1 to TRBJ1-6; TRBD1 matches at 7 bases. Germline CDR1 reads SGHRS; CDR2 reads YFSETQ. Trimming at V came to 0 bases and at J to 7 bases, leaving 7 bases not matched to a gene. CDR3 length: 16 amino acids. CDR3 sequence reads: CASSLDVDRENSPLHF. The DNA of the CDR3 is TGCGCCAGCAGCTTGGACGTCGACAGGGAGAATTCACCCCTCCACTTT.

The V call is TRBV2, the J call TRBJ2-7, with D uncertain. The germline V gene has CDR1 SNHLY and CDR2 FYNNEI. The CDR3 sequence is 13 residues long. Trimming left V 7 bases short and J 2 bases short, with 12 bases between. CDR3 amino acids: CASTLPFTYEQYF. The CDR3 bases are TGTGCCAGCACCCTCCCTTTTACCTACGAGCAGTACTTC.

The V call is TRBV4-1, the J call TRBJ1-6; D perhaps matches TRBD1 (5 bases). CDR3 length: 15 residues. CDR1 is MGHRA and CDR2 is YSYEKL in the germline V gene. Trimming removed 2 bases at V and 16 bases at J, with 21 bases between. The chain's CDR3 is CASSQYPTKRGPLHF. As DNA, the CDR3 is TGCGCCAGCAGCCAATATCCGACCAAAAGGGGCCCGCTCCACTTT.

The chain has TRBV5-1 and TRBJ1-2; no clear D gene. Germline loops: CDR1 SGHRS, CDR2 YFSETQ. The CDR3 loop spans 13 amino acids. V shed 4 bases and J shed 4 bases, with 11 bases lying between them. Written as DNA, the CDR3 is TGCGCCAGCAGCGAGGACGGACTCTATGGCTACACCTTC. This sequence encodes CASSEDGLYGYTF.

V usage is TRBV5-5 and J usage is TRBJ1-5, with 7 bases matching TRBD1. CDR1 is SGHKS and CDR2 is YYEKEE in the germline V gene (reference sequence). The CDR3 spans 14 residues. The V and J ends lost 0 bases and 7 bases, in that order; junction bases with no gene match: 4. The CDR3 reads CASSLESGGQPQHF. In DNA, the CDR3 is TGTGCCAGCAGCTTGGAATCAGGGGGGCAGCCCCAGCATTTT.

The gene calls are TRBV10-2 and TRBJ2-5; 11 bases are shared with TRBD2. Unmatched junction bases numbered 5, after V lost 6 bases and J lost 2 bases. Germline V gives CDR1 WSHSY, CDR2 SAAADI. The CDR3 has 15 amino acids. The CDR3: CASSKTSGAQETQYF. The CDR3 DNA sequence: TGCGCCAGCAGCAAGACTAGCGGGGCACAAGAGACCCAGTACTTC.